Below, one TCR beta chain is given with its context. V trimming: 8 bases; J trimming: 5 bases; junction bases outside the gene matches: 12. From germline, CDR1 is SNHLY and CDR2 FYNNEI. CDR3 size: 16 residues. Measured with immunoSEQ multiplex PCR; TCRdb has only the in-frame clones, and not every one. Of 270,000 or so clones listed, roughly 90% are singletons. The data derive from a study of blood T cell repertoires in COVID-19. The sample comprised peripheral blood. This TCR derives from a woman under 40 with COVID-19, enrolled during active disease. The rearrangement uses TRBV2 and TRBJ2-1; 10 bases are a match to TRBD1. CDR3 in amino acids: CASWRGRDRGDNEQFF. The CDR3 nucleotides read TGTGCCAGCTGGAGGGGCCGGGACAGGGGCGACAATGAGCAGTTCTTC.